This T cell receptor beta chain was sequenced during a study of T cell responses to AZD1222 COVID-19 vaccine. The repertoire was sequenced with immunoSEQ multiplex PCR; TCRdb's copy has only in-frame clones and lacks some. The sample has 130,000 or so clones; approximately 85% are singletons. The study, taken as a whole, reports: Distributed over spike, vaccine-associated CD4 TCRs predominated at 160-218 and 743-854. Repertoire sampling was restricted to post-peak T cell response timepoints.

For this clone: Its specificity is not known.

With 2 bases clipped from V and 3 bases from J, the junction kept 7 bases outside the gene matches. This CDR3 contains 16 residues. Germline values: CDR1 MNHEY, CDR2 SMNVEV (reference sequence). The chain combines TRBV27 with TRBJ1-2, with 9 bases matching TRBD1. This TCR was recovered from an adult who received the MenACWY meningococcal vaccine as a control. Material: peripheral blood, obtained 28 days after the second dose of the MenACWY control vaccine. CDR3 region: CASSLGPGQGHYGYTF. Written as DNA, the CDR3 is TGTGCCAGCAGTTTAGGACCGGGACAGGGTCACTATGGCTACACCTTC.